This note documents a single T cell receptor beta chain sequence. This entry comes from a study of blood T cell repertoires in COVID-19. Study overall: The United States, Italy and Spain were the sources of the acute and convalescent COVID-19 samples. PBMCs, B-cell-depleted T cells, or T cells were the source of the cDNA or gDNA that made up the material.

The CDR3 is 13 residues long. The germline CDR1 and CDR2 sequences are SGHTA and FQGTGA. Unmatched junction bases numbered 8, after V lost 5 bases and J lost 8 bases. The authors' processing: Amplification of reference gene primers provided the estimated nucleated cell counts. Method: immunoSEQ multiplex PCR; TCRdb's copy keeps in-frame clones and lacks some. V and J calls and clone size are those listed in that table; D and trimming were worked out from the DNA. The sample yields around 100,000 clones, about four fifths seen once. The sample comprised peripheral blood. The rearrangement joins TRBV7-3 to TRBJ1-2; 7 bases are a match to TRBD1. The clonotype originates from a man between 60 and 75 years old with acute or convalescent COVID-19. The CDR3 coding sequence is TGTGCCAGCAGCCCCGGGACAGCTAAGGGCTACACCTTC. Protein: CASSPGTAKGYTF.